This is a list of T cell receptor beta chains from one sample in a study of T cell repertoires in aging, cancer and after chemotherapy. TCRdb re-analysed the multiplex PCR reads in MiXCR, keeping a single row per CDR3 protein. The table has around 2,500 distinct CDR3 sequences, 20% to 25% seen once; the top ten hold less than 9.5%. Sequencing used blood. All receptors derive from a human donor with a solid tumor. CDR3s include the opening cysteine and the closing phenylalanine or tryptophan. Each record gives: V gene, J gene, clone size, D gene, CDR3 DNA, CDR3 protein. The D gene is left open where the match is weak. The size field is filled for only some rows; it gives once, few, many or a size class.

TRBV5-5,TRBJ2-1,-,-,TGTGCCAGCAGCTTGGTCGGTTACAATGAGCAGTTCTTC,CASSLVGYNEQFF
TRBV27,TRBJ1-2,few,-,TGTGCCAGCAGCCCGGGACGGATCCTCTATGGCTACACCTTC,CASSPGRILYGYTF
TRBV4-3,TRBJ2-1,-,-,TGCGCCAGCAGCCAAGTACTGGGACAGCAGTTCTTC,CASSQVLGQQFF
TRBV27,TRBJ1-5,few,-,TGTGCCAGCAGTTTATCGCTCGGGGTTGGTCAGCCCCAGCATTTT,CASSLSLGVGQPQHF
TRBV11-2,TRBJ2-3,-,TRBD2,TGTGCCAGCAGCAAGACTAGCGGGGGGAGCACAGATACGCAGTATTTT,CASSKTSGGSTDTQYF
TRBV20-1,TRBJ2-7,medium-sized,TRBD2,TGCAGTGCGATAGCGGGGCAATCCTACGAGCAGTACTTC,CSAIAGQSYEQYF
TRBV5-4,TRBJ2-3,few,TRBD2,TGTGCCAGCAGCTTGGTGAGCGGGGGGAACACAGATACGCAGTATTTT,CASSLVSGGNTDTQYF
TRBV11-2,TRBJ2-7,few,-,TGTGCCAGCAGCTTCCAGAGCGGTGGGGGCTTCGGTTACGAGCAGTACTTC,CASSFQSGGGFGYEQYF
TRBV4-1,TRBJ2-1,few,-,TGCGCCAGCAGCCAAGTGGGCAATGAGCAGTTCTTC,CASSQVGNEQFF
TRBV6-5,TRBJ1-5,medium-sized,-,TGTGCCAGCGGGCAGGGCAATCAGCCCCAGCATTTT,CASGQGNQPQHF
TRBV12-3/TRBV12-4,TRBJ1-1,-,-,TGTGCCAGCAGCCAACAATCAGGGCCTGGGGAAGCTTTCTTT,CASSQQSGPGEAFF
TRBV6-1,TRBJ2-1,-,TRBD2,TGTGCCAGCAGTAAAGCGCCACTAGCGGGGTTCTATGAGCAGTTCTTC,CASSKAPLAGFYEQFF
TRBV19,TRBJ1-4,-,-,TGTGCCAGTAGTATAGGGGCACAGGGCGGCAGTGAAAAACTGTTTTTT,CASSIGAQGGSEKLFF
TRBV20-1,TRBJ1-2,-,-,TGCAGTGCTATTCTCCCGGCGGAAGGCGGCTACACCTTC,CSAILPAEGGYTF
TRBV5-3,TRBJ2-5,few,-,TGTGCCAGAAGCTCCGGGGGAATAAAAGAGACGGGGGCGGTGGAGACCCAGTACTTC,CARSSGGIKETGAVETQYF
TRBV20-1,TRBJ2-5,medium-sized,-,TGCAGTGCTAGTACTAGTGACGAGACCCAGTACTTC,CSASTSDETQYF
TRBV29-1,TRBJ2-2,large,-,TGCAGCGTTGACAGGGGCACCGGGGAGCTGTTTTTT,CSVDRGTGELFF
TRBV10-3,TRBJ2-2,few,-,TGTGCCACCGGACCTGAAGACAGAGCGAACACCGGGGAGCTGTTTTTT,CATGPEDRANTGELFF
TRBV19,TRBJ1-3,few,-,TGTGCCAGTACCCCGGGGGACTCCAACTCTGGAAACACCATATATTTT,CASTPGDSNSGNTIYF
TRBV27,TRBJ1-3,-,-,TGTGCCAGCAGTTTAACATTTCTGTCTGGAAACACCATATATTTT,CASSLTFLSGNTIYF
TRBV7-2,TRBJ2-1,medium-sized,-,TGTGCCAGCAGCTTAGGGGGTAGCGGAGCCTACAATGAGCAGTTCTTC,CASSLGGSGAYNEQFF
TRBV20-1,TRBJ2-5,medium-sized,TRBD1,TGCAGTGCTATTCCGGGACAGGGGCAAGAGACCCAGTACTTC,CSAIPGQGQETQYF
TRBV6-2/TRBV6-3,TRBJ1-1,few,-,TGTGCCAGCAGCCGCCTCACAGGGTACGCCACTGAAGCTTTCTTT,CASSRLTGYATEAFF
TRBV18,TRBJ1-1,few,TRBD1,TGTGCCAGCTCATCAACAGGGGGCGACGCTGAAGCTTTCTTT,CASSSTGGDAEAFF
TRBV6-1,TRBJ1-2,medium-sized,TRBD1,TGTGCCAGCAAGAAGGGACAGGGCTCCTTTGGCTACACCTTC,CASKKGQGSFGYTF
TRBV24-1,TRBJ1-5,-,-,TGTGCCACCAGTGAGAACAGGGTTGGTCGCAATCAGCCCCAGCATTTT,CATSENRVGRNQPQHF
TRBV6-5,TRBJ1-2,medium-sized,TRBD1,TGTGCCAGCAGTTTTTCACCACCGGGACAGGGGTATGGCTACACCTTC,CASSFSPPGQGYGYTF
TRBV7-6,TRBJ2-7,-,-,TGTGCCAGTAGTCCCTCCAGGGGGGCGACATGCGAGCAGTACTTC,CASSPSRGATCEQYF
TRBV20-1,TRBJ2-3,large,TRBD2,TGCAGTGCGCAGACTAGCTCCGATACGCAGTATTTT,CSAQTSSDTQYF
TRBV12-3/TRBV12-4,TRBJ2-4,-,-,TGTGCCAGCACCTCTACCGGGGGCGGCATTCAGTACTTC,CASTSTGGGIQYF
TRBV6-5,TRBJ1-5,-,TRBD1,TGTGCCAGCAGTAAGGGGGCTGGGAATCAGCCCCAGCATTTT,CASSKGAGNQPQHF
TRBV4-1,TRBJ1-2,few,-,TGCGCCAGCAGCCAAGTAGGGTTTGGCTATGGCTACACCTTC,CASSQVGFGYGYTF
TRBV6-1,TRBJ1-1,few,TRBD1,TGTGCCAGCAGTGATCCCGGACAGGTGGAGGCTTTCTTT,CASSDPGQVEAFF
TRBV7-7,TRBJ2-2,-,TRBD2,TGTGCTAGCAGCTTAAGCGGGGACAACACCGGGGAGCTGTTTTTT,CASSLSGDNTGELFF
TRBV4-3,TRBJ2-2,-,-,TGCGCCAGCAGCCACTGGACTCAGAACACCGGGGAGCTGTTTTTT,CASSHWTQNTGELFF
TRBV4-3,TRBJ1-3,medium-sized,TRBD1,TGCGCCAGCAGCCAGAGAGCAGGGGGCAGATCTGGAAACACCATATATTTT,CASSQRAGGRSGNTIYF
TRBV6-1,TRBJ2-4,medium-sized,TRBD2,TGTGCCAGCAGTGAGCGTTACGGGGGGGCCGGCGACATTCAGTACTTC,CASSERYGGAGDIQYF
TRBV6-5,TRBJ1-1,few,TRBD1,TGTGCCAGCAGTTCAACAGGGGGCCCCTCCAACACTGAAGCTTTCTTT,CASSSTGGPSNTEAFF
TRBV11-2,TRBJ2-1,-,-,TGTGCCAGCAGCCACGAACGCAATGAGCAGTTCTTC,CASSHERNEQFF
TRBV20-1,TRBJ2-7,few,TRBD1,TGCAGTGCCAGAGACAGGGAGTGGTACGAGCAGTACTTC,CSARDREWYEQYF
TRBV5-3,TRBJ1-2,few,-,TGTGCCAGAAGCCCCGTTTGGGGTTCGCTTTATCTAAACTATGGCTACACCTTC,CARSPVWGSLYLNYGYTF
TRBV5-5,TRBJ2-2,-,-,TGTGCCAGCAGCTTCCCGGGAGGGGGCGGGTACACCGGGGAGCTGTTTTTT,CASSFPGGGGYTGELFF
TRBV30,TRBJ2-1,few,-,TGTGCCTGGAGTAAAGGGGGGGGGGCCTGGGATGAGCAGTTCTTC,CAWSKGGGAWDEQFF
TRBV7-3,TRBJ2-2,-,TRBD1,TGTGCCACCGGAAGTCGGGACAGAAACACCGGGGAGCTGTTTTTT,CATGSRDRNTGELFF
TRBV20-1,TRBJ2-5,-,-,TGCAGTGCTAACACAGAGGGTGAGACCCAGTACTTC,CSANTEGETQYF
TRBV7-3,TRBJ2-7,-,-,TGTGCCAGCAGCTTAGAGACAGCCTCCTACGAGCAGTACTTC,CASSLETASYEQYF
TRBV27,TRBJ2-5,-,-,TGTGCCAGCAGGGGCACAGGGAAAGAGACCCAGTACTTC,CASRGTGKETQYF
TRBV10-2,TRBJ1-3,few,-,TGCGCCAGCACCATAGGACAGATGGGAAACACCATATATTTT,CASTIGQMGNTIYF
TRBV7-9,TRBJ2-7,-,-,TGTGCCAGCAGCTTATGGGCAGGGGAAGGACGCGAGCAGTACTTC,CASSLWAGEGREQYF
TRBV6-2/TRBV6-3,TRBJ2-1,-,-,TGTGCCAGCAGTTCAGAAACTGTAGGGGCGGATGAGCAGTTCTTC,CASSSETVGADEQFF
TRBV6-5,TRBJ1-1,large,-,TGTGCCAGCAGCATGAGGGGAGACACTGAAGCTTTCTTT,CASSMRGDTEAFF
TRBV12-3/TRBV12-4,TRBJ2-3,-,-,TGTGCCAGCAGTTTGGCGGGGCCTTCCACAGATACGCAGTATTTT,CASSLAGPSTDTQYF